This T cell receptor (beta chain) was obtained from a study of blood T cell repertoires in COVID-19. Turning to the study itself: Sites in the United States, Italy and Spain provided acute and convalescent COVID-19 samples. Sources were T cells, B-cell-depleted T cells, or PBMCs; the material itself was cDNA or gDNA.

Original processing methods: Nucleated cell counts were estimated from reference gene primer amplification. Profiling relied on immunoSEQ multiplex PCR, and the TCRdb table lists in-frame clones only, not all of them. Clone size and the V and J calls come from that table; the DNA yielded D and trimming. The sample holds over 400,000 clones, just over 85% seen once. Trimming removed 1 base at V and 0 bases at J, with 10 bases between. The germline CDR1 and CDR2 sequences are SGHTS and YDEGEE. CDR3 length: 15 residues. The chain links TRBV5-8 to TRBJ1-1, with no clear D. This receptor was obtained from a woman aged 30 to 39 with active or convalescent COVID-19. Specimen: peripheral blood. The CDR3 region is CASSLTLRMNTEAFF. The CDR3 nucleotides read TGTGCCAGCAGCTTGACATTGCGGATGAACACTGAAGCTTTCTTT.